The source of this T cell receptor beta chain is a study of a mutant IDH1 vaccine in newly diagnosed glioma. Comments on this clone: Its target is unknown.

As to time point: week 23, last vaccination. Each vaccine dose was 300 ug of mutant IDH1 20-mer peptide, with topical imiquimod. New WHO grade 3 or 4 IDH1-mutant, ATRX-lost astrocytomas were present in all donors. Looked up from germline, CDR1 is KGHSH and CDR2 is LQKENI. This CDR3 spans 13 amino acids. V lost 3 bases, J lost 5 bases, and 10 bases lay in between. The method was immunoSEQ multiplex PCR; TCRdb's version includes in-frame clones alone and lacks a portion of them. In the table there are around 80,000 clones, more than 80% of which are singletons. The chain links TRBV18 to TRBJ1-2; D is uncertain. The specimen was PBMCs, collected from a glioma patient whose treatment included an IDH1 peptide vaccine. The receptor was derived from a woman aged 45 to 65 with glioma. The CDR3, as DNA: TGTGCCAGCTCACCCCACCCCGTGTATGGCTACACCTTC. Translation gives CASSPHPVYGYTF.